This is a list of T cell receptor beta chains from one sample in a study of T cells in Graves' hyperthyroidism and ophthalmopathy. TCRdb re-derived calls from the multiplex PCR reads in MiXCR, one entry per CDR3 protein. The table records fewer than 110,000 distinct CDR3 sequences, 16% of them present only once. The sequencing sample was made of blood. Receptor source: a woman aged 50 to 60 with Graves' hyperthyroidism. The CDR3 runs from the conserved cysteine through the conserved F or W. The D gene is left open where the match is weak. The listing skips clone size in some rows; elsewhere it reads once, few, many or a size class.

v_gene	len	j_gene	abundance	d_gene	CDR3nt	CDR3aa
TRBV20-1	17	TRBJ2-1	.	TRBD2	TGCAGTGCTATCCCCGGGTCCGGGACTAGCGGGGGAAATGAGCAGTTCTTC	CSAIPGSGTSGGNEQFF
TRBV2	13	TRBJ2-5	many	.	TGTGCCAGCAGGGACAGCAAAAGGGAGACCCAGTACTTC	CASRDSKRETQYF
TRBV11-1	15	TRBJ2-5	many	.	TGTGCCAGCAGCTTATTCCTCGGGGCTCAAGAGACCCAGTACTTC	CASSLFLGAQETQYF
TRBV4-2	16	TRBJ1-5	many	TRBD1	TGTGCCAGCAGCCAAGATCGGGCAGGGGGCAGTCAGCCCCAGCATTTT	CASSQDRAGGSQPQHF
TRBV2	15	TRBJ1-5	many	TRBD1	TGTGCCAGCAGTCTTAGTGGACAGGGGAAACAGCCCCAGCATTTT	CASSLSGQGKQPQHF
TRBV6-5	15	TRBJ1-1	many	TRBD1	TGTGCCAGCAGTTACCAGGGACAGGGAGGAACTGAAGCTTTCTTT	CASSYQGQGGTEAFF
TRBV7-9	15	TRBJ2-7	once	.	TGTGCCAGCAGCCATGCCCCGAGAGCCCCCTACGAGCAGTACTTC	CASSHAPRAPYEQYF
TRBV3-1	15	TRBJ1-1	few	.	TGTGCCAGCAGCCCATTGGGGACAACTAACACTGAAGCTTTCTTT	CASSPLGTTNTEAFF
TRBV20-1	14	TRBJ2-7	.	TRBD2	TGCAGTGCCGGACCTAGCGGGAGTGACTACGAGCAGTACTTC	CSAGPSGSDYEQYF
TRBV7-9	17	TRBJ2-1	many	TRBD2	TGTGCCAGCAGCCCCAGGACTAGCGGGACTCAGCCGGGGGAGCAGTTCTTC	CASSPRTSGTQPGEQFF
TRBV6-5	15	TRBJ2-5	.	.	TGTGCCAGCAGTTACTCATGGGCAAACGGAGAGACCCAGTACTTC	CASSYSWANGETQYF
TRBV12-3/TRBV12-4	14	TRBJ1-1	.	.	TGTGCCAGCGGACCGGGACTCAAGGACACTGAAGCTTTCTTT	CASGPGLKDTEAFF
TRBV12-3/TRBV12-4	14	TRBJ2-1	many	.	TGTGCCAGCAGTTCGCCCGCCGATCGGAATGAGCAGTTCTTC	CASSSPADRNEQFF
TRBV11-2	14	TRBJ2-3	many	.	TGTGCCAGCAGCTTAGGGCCGGGGACAGATACGCAGTATTTT	CASSLGPGTDTQYF
TRBV29-1	11	TRBJ2-7	.	TRBD1	TGCAGCGTTGGACAGGGCCGGGAGCAGTACTTC	CSVGQGREQYF
TRBV3-1	14	TRBJ1-4	many	TRBD1	TGTGCCAGCAGCCTAAGACAGGGGAATGAAAAACTGTTTTTT	CASSLRQGNEKLFF
TRBV9	16	TRBJ1-1	many	.	TGTGCCAGCAGCCCCTCGGCCCTTGCAGCGAACACTGAAGCTTTCTTT	CASSPSALAANTEAFF
TRBV10-3	11	TRBJ2-3	many	.	TGTGCCACCATAAGCACAGATACGCAGTATTTT	CATISTDTQYF
TRBV5-1	14	TRBJ1-4	many	.	TGCGCCAGCAGCTTGACAGCAACTAATGAAAAACTGTTTTTT	CASSLTATNEKLFF